The clone carrying this T cell receptor (beta chain) showed up many times. Its specificity is not known. This sample is part of a study of T cells after yellow fever vaccination. TCRdb reanalysed the 5' RACE reads using MiXCR and keeps one entry per CDR3 protein. The table shows more than 200,000 distinct CDR3 sequences, with 3.6% occurring only once. The ends lost 5 bases at V and 5 bases at J; junction bases unmatched: 5. The CDR3 contains 13 residues. Germline values: CDR1 DFQATT, CDR2 SNEGSKA (reference sequence). Study conclusions and caveats: Abundant clonotypes (contaminants from the bulk population) could be present in FACS-sorted repertoires.

Sequenced here: PBMCs, sampled 15 days after the yellow fever booster vaccination. This receptor was identified in a man between 18 and 35 years old who received the YFV17D yellow fever vaccine. The J gene is TRBJ2-3, the V gene TRBV20-1; 9 positions agree with TRBD1. The CDR3 DNA sequence: TGCAGTGCTTATGGACAGGGGAAAGATACGCAGTATTTT. Translation gives CSAYGQGKDTQYF.